The clone carrying this T cell receptor beta chain occurred many times. What it binds is not known. The data are from a study of regulatory T cells in long-lasting Graves disease. Broader study findings: Comparison showed that persistent patients shared more public clonotypes (about 2,600) than new patients (approximately 870).

The CDR3 totals 15 residues. The V segment lost 3 bases and the J segment 4 bases; nucleotides outside the gene matches: 7. Germline CDR1 reads SGHTA; CDR2 reads FQGNSA. According to the study, TCR beta libraries were built with iRepertoire HTBI primers and CDR3-region Arm-PCR. From the multiplex PCR reads, TCRdb called clonotypes with MiXCR, one entry per CDR3 protein. The data contain roughly 450,000 distinct CDR3 sequences, under 25% of them singletons. Time point specified: persistent/refractory GD, antithyroid drugs over 5 years with positive TRAb. TCR sequences were obtained from RNA taken from PBMCs. Clinicians diagnosed Graves' disease using American Thyroid Association guidelines.

The gene calls are TRBV7-2 and TRBJ2-7, with TRBD1 matching 9 bases. Specimen: peripheral blood mononuclear cells (PBMCs), collected when the disease was refractory, from a patient treated with antithyroid drugs. This clonotype originated in a female donor with Graves disease. CDR3 sequence reads: CASSLTGGSWYEQYF. CDR3 nucleotide sequence: TGTGCCAGCAGCTTGACAGGGGGAAGTTGGTACGAGCAGTACTTC.